These 2 T cell receptor beta chains were all obtained from the same sample, sequenced in a study of T cells in Graves' hyperthyroidism and ophthalmopathy (dated by TCRdb to between 2018 and 2021). Library prep was done by multiplex PCR. TCRdb shows the sequencer as Illumina HiSeq 2000. The TCR beta CDR3 regions were amplified from the RNA transcripts. The TCR CDR3 was subjected to a first round of RT-PCR using the HTBI primer set and the Qiagen OneStep RT-PCR kit. The public sequencing data were trimmed at Q25 with fastp and processed into clonotypes with MiXCR by TCRdb, which kept only in-frame beta chains. Each CDR3 protein gets just one entry, which takes the most common genes and DNA from the rows behind it. For this sample the table gives 600,000 or so distinct CDR3 sequences, of which about 45% were detected only once. About 7.8% of the sample lies in the top ten. Material for sequencing was peripheral blood or thyroid tissue (not recorded which). Receptors were obtained from a woman younger than 35 with Graves' hyperthyroidism. Donor details come from another sample of the same person, matched by shared clones.

The CDR3 here is CASSYGRSNTEAFF. CDR3 in DNA: TGTGCCAGCAGCTACGGACGGTCGAACACTGAAGCTTTCTTT. V gene TRBV11-2 combines with J gene TRBJ1-1; D not certain. V lost 4 bases and J lost 1, with 10 bases in between. CDR1 SGHAT and CDR2 FQNNGV come from the germline V gene. This CDR3 has 14 amino acids.

The rearrangement uses TRBV20-1 and TRBJ2-7, with D perhaps matching TRBD1 or TRBD2 (5 bases each). This CDR3 contains 17 residues. V lost 3 bases and J lost 2, with 23 bases in between. Germline assignment: CDR1 DFQATT and CDR2 SNEGSKA (reference sequence). The CDR3 DNA is TGCAGTGCTAGTATCGGGGCACCCTCTCCGACGGCCTACGAGCAGTACTTC. Translation: CSASIGAPSPTAYEQYF.